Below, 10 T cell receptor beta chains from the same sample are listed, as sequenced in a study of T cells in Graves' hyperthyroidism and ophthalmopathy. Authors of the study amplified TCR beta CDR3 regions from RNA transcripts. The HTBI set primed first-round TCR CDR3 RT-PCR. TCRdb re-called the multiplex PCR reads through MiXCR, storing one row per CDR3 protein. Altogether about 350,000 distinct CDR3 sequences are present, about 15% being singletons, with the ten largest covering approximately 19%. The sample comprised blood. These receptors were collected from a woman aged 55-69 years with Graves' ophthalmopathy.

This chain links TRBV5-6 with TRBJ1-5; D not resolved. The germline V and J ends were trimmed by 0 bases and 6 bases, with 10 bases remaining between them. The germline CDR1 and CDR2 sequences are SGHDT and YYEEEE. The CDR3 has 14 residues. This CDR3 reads CASSLVGRGQPQHF. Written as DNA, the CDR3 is TGTGCCAGCAGCTTGGTAGGGCGAGGTCAGCCCCAGCATTTT.

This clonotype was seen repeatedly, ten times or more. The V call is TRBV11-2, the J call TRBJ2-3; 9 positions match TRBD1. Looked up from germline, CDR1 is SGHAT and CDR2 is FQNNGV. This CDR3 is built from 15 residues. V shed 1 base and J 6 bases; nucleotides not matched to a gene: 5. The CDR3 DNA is TGTGCCAGCAGCTTAGGGGGACAGGGCTGGGATACGCAGTATTTT. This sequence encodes CASSLGGQGWDTQYF.

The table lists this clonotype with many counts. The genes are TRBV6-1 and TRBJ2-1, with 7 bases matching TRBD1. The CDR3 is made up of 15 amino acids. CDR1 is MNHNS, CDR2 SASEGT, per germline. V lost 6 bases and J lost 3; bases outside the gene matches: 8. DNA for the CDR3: TGTGCCAGCAGCAGGACAGGAACTTACTACAATGAGCAGTTCTTC. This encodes CASSRTGTYYNEQFF.

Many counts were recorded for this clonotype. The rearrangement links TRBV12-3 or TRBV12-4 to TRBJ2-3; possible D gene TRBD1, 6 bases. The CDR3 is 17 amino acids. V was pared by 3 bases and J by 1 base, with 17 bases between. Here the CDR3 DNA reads TGTGCCAGCAGTTTTAAGAGCTGGGGGCGAGGCACAGATACGCAGTATTTT. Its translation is CASSFKSWGRGTDTQYF.

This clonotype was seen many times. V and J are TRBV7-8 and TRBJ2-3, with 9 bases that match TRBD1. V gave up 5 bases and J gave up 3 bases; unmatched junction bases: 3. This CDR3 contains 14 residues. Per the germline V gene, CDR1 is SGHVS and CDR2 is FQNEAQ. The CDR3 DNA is TGTGCCAGCAGCCGAGGGACAGGGACAGATACGCAGTATTTT. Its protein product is CASSRGTGTDTQYF.

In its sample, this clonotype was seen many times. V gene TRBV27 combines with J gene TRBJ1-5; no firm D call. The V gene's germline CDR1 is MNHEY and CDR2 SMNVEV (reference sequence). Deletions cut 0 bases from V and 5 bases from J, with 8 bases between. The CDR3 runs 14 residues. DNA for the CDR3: TGTGCCAGCAGTTTATCGAGTCCGGATCAGCCCCAGCATTTT. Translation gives CASSLSSPDQPQHF.

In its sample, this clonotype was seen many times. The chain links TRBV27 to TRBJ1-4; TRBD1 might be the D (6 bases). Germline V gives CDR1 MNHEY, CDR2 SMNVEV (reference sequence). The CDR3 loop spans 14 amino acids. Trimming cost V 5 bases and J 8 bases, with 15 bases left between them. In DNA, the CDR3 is TGTGCCAGCAGTCCACGGGGGCTTCGGGAAAAACTGTTTTTT. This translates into CASSPRGLREKLFF. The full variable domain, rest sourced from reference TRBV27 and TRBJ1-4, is EAQVTQNPRYLITVTGKKLTVTCSQNMNHEYMSWYRQDPGLGLRQIYYSMNVEVTDKGDVPEGYKVSRKEKRNFPLILESPSPNQTSLYFCASSPRGLREKLFFGSGTQLSVL.

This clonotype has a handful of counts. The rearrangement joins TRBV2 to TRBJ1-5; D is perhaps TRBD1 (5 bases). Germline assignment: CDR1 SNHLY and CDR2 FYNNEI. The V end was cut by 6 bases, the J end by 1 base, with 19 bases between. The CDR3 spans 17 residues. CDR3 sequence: CASRGGGGNLSNQPQHF. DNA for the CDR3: TGTGCCAGCAGGGGGGGGGGGGGGAACCTGAGCAATCAGCCCCAGCATTTT.

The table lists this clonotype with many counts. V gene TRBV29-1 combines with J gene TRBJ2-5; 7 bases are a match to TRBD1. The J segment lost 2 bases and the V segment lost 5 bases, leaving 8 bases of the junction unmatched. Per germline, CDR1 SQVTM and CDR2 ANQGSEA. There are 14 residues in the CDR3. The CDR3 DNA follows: TGCAGCGTTCTCTACCGGACAGGTCAAGAGACCCAGTACTTC. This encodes CSVLYRTGQETQYF.

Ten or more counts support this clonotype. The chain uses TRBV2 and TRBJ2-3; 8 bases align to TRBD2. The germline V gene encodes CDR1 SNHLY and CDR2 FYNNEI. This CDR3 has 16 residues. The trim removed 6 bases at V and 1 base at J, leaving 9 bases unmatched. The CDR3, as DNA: TGTGCCAGCAGCTACACTCGGGAGGGCGGCACAGATACGCAGTATTTT. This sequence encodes CASSYTREGGTDTQYF.